A selection of T cell receptor beta chains follows, all from one sample in a study of T cell responses to AZD1222 COVID-19 vaccine. Here immunoSEQ multiplex PCR was the method, and the copy in TCRdb shows in-frame clones only, minus some. This sample has 120,000 to 150,000 clones, with 88% found just once. This sample comprised peripheral blood, obtained 28 days after the second dose of the MenACWY control vaccine. All receptors derive from an adult who received the MenACWY meningococcal vaccine as a control. Each CDR3 is given with its conserved first and last residue. The D gene is left open where the match is weak. Clone size is shown for a subset of rows, as once, few, many or a class of expanded clone.

V	D	J	size	DNA	CDR3
TRBV2	NA	TRBJ1-5	NA	TGTGCCAGCAGGAGCTTGGGTATGAGGTATAGCAATCAGCCCCAGCATTTT	CASRSLGMRYSNQPQHF
TRBV28	NA	TRBJ2-2	NA	TGTGCCAGCAGTTTATTAACCGGGGAGCTGTTTTTT	CASSLLTGELFF
TRBV5-1	NA	TRBJ2-3	NA	TGCGCCAGCAGCTTGCGGGTGCTTCAAGATACGCAGTATTTT	CASSLRVLQDTQYF
TRBV28	TRBD1	TRBJ1-2	NA	TGTGCCAGCACCTCCGGGACAGGAAGATATGGCTACACCTTC	CASTSGTGRYGYTF
TRBV7-2	NA	TRBJ1-2	NA	TGTGCCAGCAGCTTAGCAGGGACCGGCTACACCTTC	CASSLAGTGYTF
TRBV5-4	NA	TRBJ1-4	NA	TGTGCCAGCAGCTTGGTGGGGTCAGGGACCGAAAAACTGTTTTTT	CASSLVGSGTEKLFF
TRBV4-1	TRBD1	TRBJ1-5	NA	TGCGCCAGCAGCCAAGCAGGGGGCGGGAGCAATCAGCCCCAGCATTTT	CASSQAGGGSNQPQHF
TRBV27	NA	TRBJ1-2	NA	TGTGCCAGCAGTTTATCGGGACCGTATGGCTACACCTTC	CASSLSGPYGYTF
TRBV27	NA	TRBJ1-2	NA	TGTGCCAGCCGCCAGGATTATAACTATGGCTACACCTTC	CASRQDYNYGYTF
TRBV5-4	TRBD2	TRBJ2-2	NA	TGTGCCAGCAGCTTGATCGGGGGGGCCGGGGAGCTGTTTTTT	CASSLIGGAGELFF
TRBV6-5	TRBD1	TRBJ2-2	NA	TGTGCCAGCAACCCGGACAGGGCGACCACCGGGGAGCTGTTTTTT	CASNPDRATTGELFF
TRBV4-1	NA	TRBJ1-3	NA	TGCGCCAGCAGCCCCAAAGGAAACACCATATATTTT	CASSPKGNTIYF
TRBV12-5	NA	TRBJ1-1	few	TGTGCTAGTGGTTTGGTGACAGGCAGATTGGTTGAAGCTTTCTTT	CASGLVTGRLVEAFF
TRBV5-1	TRBD1	TRBJ1-4	NA	TGCGCCAGCAGCTTCGGGACAGGGACTAATGAAAAACTGTTTTTT	CASSFGTGTNEKLFF
TRBV6-6	NA	TRBJ1-1	NA	TGTGCCAGCAGTCCGCCCGCCCCGGACAGAAAAGACACTGAAGCTTTCTTT	CASSPPAPDRKDTEAFF
TRBV7-2	NA	TRBJ1-2	once	TGTGCCAGCAGCTTTGGAACCGGGTCTTTTCTTGGCTACACCTTC	CASSFGTGSFLGYTF
TRBV7-8	NA	TRBJ1-2	NA	TGTGCCAGCAGCTTAAGCCTCTATGGCTACACCTTC	CASSLSLYGYTF
TRBV4-1	TRBD1	TRBJ1-2	NA	TGCGCCAGCAGCCAATTGCAGGGGGGGAACCACTATGGCTACACCTTC	CASSQLQGGNHYGYTF
TRBV1	NA	TRBJ1-5	NA	TGCACCAGCAGCCAAGCTGGGGGCTATCGTCAGCCCCAGCATTTT	CTSSQAGGYRQPQHF
TRBV5-1	TRBD2	TRBJ2-3	NA	TGCGCCAGCAGCAGCCGCGGGAGGGCCGAAGATACGCAGTATTTT	CASSSRGRAEDTQYF
TRBV11-2	NA	TRBJ2-7	NA	TGTGCCAGCAGCTTAAGCCCCCAAACAGCCTACGAGCAGTACTTC	CASSLSPQTAYEQYF
TRBV4-3	TRBD1	TRBJ2-3	NA	TGCGCCAGCAGCCAAGTTCACAGGGGGAGAGATACGCAGTATTTT	CASSQVHRGRDTQYF
TRBV5-6	NA	TRBJ1-2	NA	TGTGCCACCGGCAGGGCCACGGAGACTAACTATGGCTACACCTTC	CATGRATETNYGYTF
TRBV19	TRBD1	TRBJ2-7	NA	TGTGCCAGTAGTATATCCGGGACAGGGATCGAGCAGTACTTC	CASSISGTGIEQYF
TRBV9	TRBD2	TRBJ2-3	NA	TGTGCCAGCAGCGTAGCCAGCGGGGGGTGGGATACGCAGTATTTT	CASSVASGGWDTQYF
TRBV14	NA	TRBJ1-5	NA	TGTGCCAGCAGCCCTCATGGGAGCAATCAGCCCCAGCATTTT	CASSPHGSNQPQHF
TRBV4-1	NA	TRBJ2-7	once	TGCGCCAGCAGCCAAGACAGGGAGGTCTCCTACGAGCAGTACTTC	CASSQDREVSYEQYF
TRBV14	TRBD1	TRBJ1-1	NA	TGTGCCAGCAGCGGTCCCGGACAGGGAATTGAAGCTTTCTTT	CASSGPGQGIEAFF
TRBV7-2	TRBD2	TRBJ2-5	NA	TGTGCCAGCAGCAGAAGACTAGCGGGGGGCCAAGAGACCCAGTACTTC	CASSRRLAGGQETQYF
TRBV11-3	TRBD1	TRBJ2-5	NA	TGTGCCAGCAGCTCTCGGACAGGGCGCCACGGCGAGACCCAGTACTTC	CASSSRTGRHGETQYF
TRBV7-2	NA	TRBJ1-1	once	TGTGCCAGCAGCTTAGCAGTCACTGAAGCTTTCTTT	CASSLAVTEAFF
TRBV6-5	TRBD1	TRBJ1-4	NA	TGTGCCAGCAGTTACTGGGGACAGGGGGAGTCGGGAAAACTGTTTTTT	CASSYWGQGESGKLFF
TRBV7-3	TRBD1	TRBJ1-2	NA	TGTGCCAGCAGCCTTGGGACAGGGGGGCCTTATGGCTACACCTTC	CASSLGTGGPYGYTF
TRBV29-1	NA	TRBJ1-1	NA	TGCAGCGTTGAGGAACGGCCGGTCACTGAAGCTTTCTTT	CSVEERPVTEAFF
TRBV6-2/TRBV6-3	NA	TRBJ2-7	NA	TGTGCCAGCAGCTCCGGGTCGCCGGGAGAGCAGTACTTC	CASSSGSPGEQYF